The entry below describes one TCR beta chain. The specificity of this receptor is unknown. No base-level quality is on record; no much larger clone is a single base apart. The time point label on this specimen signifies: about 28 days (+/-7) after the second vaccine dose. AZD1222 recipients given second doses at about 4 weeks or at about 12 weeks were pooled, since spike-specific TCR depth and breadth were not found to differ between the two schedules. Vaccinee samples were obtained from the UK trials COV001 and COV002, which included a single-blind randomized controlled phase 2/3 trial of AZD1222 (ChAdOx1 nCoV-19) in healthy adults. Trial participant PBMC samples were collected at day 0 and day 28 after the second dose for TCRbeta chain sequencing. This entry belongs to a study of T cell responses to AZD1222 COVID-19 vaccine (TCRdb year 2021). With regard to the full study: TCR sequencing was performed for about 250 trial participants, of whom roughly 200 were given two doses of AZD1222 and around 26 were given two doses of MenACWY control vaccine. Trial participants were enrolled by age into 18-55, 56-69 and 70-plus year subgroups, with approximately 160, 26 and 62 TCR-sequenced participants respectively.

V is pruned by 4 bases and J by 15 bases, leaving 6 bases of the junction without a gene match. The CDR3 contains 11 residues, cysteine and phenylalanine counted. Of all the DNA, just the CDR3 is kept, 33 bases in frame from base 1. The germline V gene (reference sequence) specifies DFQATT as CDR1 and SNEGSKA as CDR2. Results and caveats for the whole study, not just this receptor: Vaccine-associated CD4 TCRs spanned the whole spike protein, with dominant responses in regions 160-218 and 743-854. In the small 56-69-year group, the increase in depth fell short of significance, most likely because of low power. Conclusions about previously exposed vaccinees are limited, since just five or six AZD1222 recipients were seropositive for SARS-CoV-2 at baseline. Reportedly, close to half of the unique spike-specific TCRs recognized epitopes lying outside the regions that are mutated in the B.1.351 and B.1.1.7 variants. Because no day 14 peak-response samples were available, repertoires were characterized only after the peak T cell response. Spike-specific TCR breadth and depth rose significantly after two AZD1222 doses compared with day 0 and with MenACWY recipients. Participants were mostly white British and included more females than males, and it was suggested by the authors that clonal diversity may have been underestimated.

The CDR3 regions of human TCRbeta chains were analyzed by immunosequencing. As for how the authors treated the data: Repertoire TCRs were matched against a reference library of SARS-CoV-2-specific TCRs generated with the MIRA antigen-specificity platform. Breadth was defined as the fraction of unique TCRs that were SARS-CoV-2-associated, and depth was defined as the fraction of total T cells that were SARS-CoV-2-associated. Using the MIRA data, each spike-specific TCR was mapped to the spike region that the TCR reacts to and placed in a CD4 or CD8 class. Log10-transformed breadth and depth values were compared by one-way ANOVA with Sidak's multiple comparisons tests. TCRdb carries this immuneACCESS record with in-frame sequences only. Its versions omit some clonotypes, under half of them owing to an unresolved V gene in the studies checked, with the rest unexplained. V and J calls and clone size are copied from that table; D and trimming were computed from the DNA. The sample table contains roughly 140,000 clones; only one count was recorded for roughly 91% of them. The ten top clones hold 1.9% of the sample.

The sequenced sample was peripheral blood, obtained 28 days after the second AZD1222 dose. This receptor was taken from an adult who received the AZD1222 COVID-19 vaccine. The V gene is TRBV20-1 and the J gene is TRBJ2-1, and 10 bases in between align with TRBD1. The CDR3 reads CSAIPGQGMFF. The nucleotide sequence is TGCAGTGCTATCCCGGGACAGGGGATGTTCTTC.